A single TCR beta chain is shown here with its context. Its target is not known. These data are taken from a study of TIL therapy for anti-PD-1-resistant metastatic lung cancer. Study-wide context: Half of patients were current or former smokers. Overall study findings and caveats: The baseline peripheral repertoire was partially replaced by infused TIL clonotypes that later decayed.

Per the germline V gene, CDR1 is SGHKS and CDR2 is YYEKEE (reference sequence). Unmatched junction bases numbered 3, after V lost 4 bases and J lost 5 bases. This CDR3 region has 13 residues. This was the immunoSEQ v3 assay. Produced via immunoSEQ multiplex PCR; TCRdb's table is partial and in-frame only. Of some 46,000 clones detected, around three quarters appear once; the ten largest clones hold about 15%. Time point noted: pre-treatment sample, taken before nivolumab and TIL therapy. This sample comprised blood, obtained at baseline. This TCR was sampled from a man aged 65-85 years with non-small cell lung cancer. This chain links TRBV5-5 with TRBJ1-1; 9 nucleotides match TRBD1. This CDR3 is CASSTQGATEAFF. The CDR3 coding sequence is TGTGCCAGCAGCACACAGGGGGCAACTGAAGCTTTCTTT.